Below are 27 T cell receptor beta chains sequenced from a single sample in a study of blood T cells in healthy people across ages (dated by TCRdb to 2015 to 2017). Preparation of the library involved 5' RACE. Sequenced using an Illumina HiSeq 2500. A second PCR of roughly 6 to 11 cycles was run with a J-beta primer mix and a sample-barcoded 5' primer. The raw public reads went through TCRdb reprocessing: fastp at Q25, MiXCR clone calling, in-frame beta chains kept. CDR3 protein duplicates are merged, each entry listing the most common genes and DNA. The sample table shows about 1.4 million distinct CDR3 sequences, and approximately 59% are seen once. The top ten clones comprise over 5% of the sample. The sample was blood. The receptors derive from a man younger than 35 in good health.

The chain has TRBV4-1 and TRBJ1-1; D is uncertain. Germline V gene data show CDR1 as MGHRA and CDR2 as YSYEKL. V lost 0 bases and J 5 bases, leaving 7 bases between the germline ends. This CDR3 has 13 amino acids. This CDR3 is CASSQESWTEAFF. Written as DNA, the CDR3 is TGCGCCAGCAGCCAAGAAAGTTGGACTGAAGCTTTCTTT.

The V and J genes are TRBV2 and TRBJ2-7; D call uncertain. CDR1 SNHLY and CDR2 FYNNEI come from the germline V gene. The V end was cut by 0 bases, the J end by 3 bases, with 6 bases between. The CDR3 runs 13 residues. CDR3 region: CASSEAANYEQYF. The CDR3, as DNA: TGTGCCAGCAGTGAAGCGGCGAACTACGAGCAGTACTTC.

This rearrangement joins TRBV7-8 to TRBJ2-3; the D gene is possibly TRBD2 (7 bases). V was cut by 2 bases and J by 3 bases, with 18 bases left in between. The germline gives CDR1 SGHVS, CDR2 FQNEAQ. The CDR3 is 17 residues long. CDR3 sequence reads: CASSLRVGGGLTDTQYF. CDR3 coding DNA: TGTGCCAGCAGCTTAAGGGTGGGGGGGGGCTTGACAGATACGCAGTATTTT.

This clonotype was picked up a small number of times. The chain employs TRBV12-5 and TRBJ2-5; D is uncertain. The germline V gene encodes CDR1 LGHNT and CDR2 FRNRAP. Trimming cost V 8 bases and J 2 bases, with 12 bases left between them. The CDR3 has 13 residues. The CDR3 is CASTSTLQETQYF. CDR3 sequence (DNA): TGTGCTAGTACTTCGACACTTCAAGAGACCCAGTACTTC.

The chain combines TRBV11-2 with TRBJ2-7; no clear D gene. The CDR3 loop spans 15 amino acids. Trimming stripped 5 bases from V and 4 bases from J, with 18 bases between. The germline V gene encodes CDR1 SGHAT and CDR2 FQNNGV. CDR3 DNA: TGTGCCAGCAGCCAGCCCCTCGCCGGAACTTACGAGCAGTACTTC. Protein: CASSQPLAGTYEQYF. Full variable domain (rest looked up from reference TRBV11-2 and TRBJ2-7): EAGVAQSPRYKIIEKRQSVAFWCNPISGHATLYWYQQILGQGPKLLIQFQNNGVVDDSQLPKDRFSAERLKGVDSTLKIQPAKLEDSAVYLCASSQPLAGTYEQYFGPGTRLTVT.

This clonotype was counted between two and nine times. The genes are TRBV4-1 and TRBJ2-3, with a tentative D call TRBD2 (5 bases). The V end lost 6 bases, the J end lost 4 bases, and 23 bases lay between the germline ends. Germline CDR1 MGHRA, CDR2 YSYEKL. This CDR3 has 17 amino acids. The CDR3 reads CASRRDGKTIFSDTQYF. CDR3 sequence (DNA): TGCGCCAGCAGACGAGACGGGAAGACTATTTTTTCAGATACGCAGTATTTT.

This chain uses TRBV4-1 with TRBJ2-7; no reliable D call. The J call is doubtful: the DNA matches TRBJ2-5 better. CDR1 and CDR2 from the germline V gene are MGHRA and YSYEKL. The CDR3 is 13 amino acids. The CDR3 here is CASSQIRVETQYF. CDR3 sequence (DNA): TGCGCCAGCAGCCAAATCCGAGTAGAGACCCAGTACTTC.

This clonotype has just one count. This rearrangement joins TRBV13 to TRBJ2-6; 11 bases agree with TRBD1. J lost 1 base, V lost 6 bases, and 8 bases had no gene match. There are 18 residues in the CDR3. Germline CDR1 is PRHDT and CDR2 is FYEKMQ (reference sequence). DNA of the CDR3: TGTGCCAGCAGGAGACGGACAGGGGGCCGATCTGGGGCCAACGTCCTGACTTTC. Its translation: CASRRRTGGRSGANVLTF.

The chain uses TRBV20-1 and TRBJ2-2; weak D call: TRBD2 (6 bases). The V end lost 6 bases, the J end lost 2 bases, and 16 bases lay between the germline ends. The CDR3 is 15 amino acids. Germline CDR1 reads DFQATT; CDR2 reads SNEGSKA (reference sequence). The CDR3 here is CSAPKPEGNTGELFF. As DNA, the CDR3 is TGCAGTGCGCCGAAACCGGAGGGAAACACCGGGGAGCTGTTTTTT.

The chain recombines TRBV5-1 with TRBJ2-4; 8 bases are a match to TRBD1. The V segment lost 0 bases and the J segment 6 bases; nucleotides outside the gene matches: 5. Germline values: CDR1 SGHRS, CDR2 YFSETQ. The CDR3 covers 15 residues. In DNA form, the CDR3 reads TGCGCCAGCAGCTTGGTGGCGGACAGGGTAAACATTCAGTACTTC. It specifies CASSLVADRVNIQYF.

The rearrangement joins TRBV6-6 to TRBJ1-4; D possibly corresponds to TRBD1 (6 bases). Germline V gives CDR1 MNHNY, CDR2 SVGAGI (reference sequence). V gave up 5 bases and J gave up 0 bases, with 13 bases separating them. CDR3 length: 16 residues. CDR3 DNA: TGTGCCAGCAGTGGCAGGGGTCTTTCAACTAATGAAAAACTGTTTTTT. Translated: CASSGRGLSTNEKLFF.

The CDR3 DNA is TGCAGTGCAGCGCCGGTCACTCCTTCCACAGATACGCAGTATTTT. Translation gives CSAAPVTPSTDTQYF. The V call is TRBV20-1, the J call TRBJ2-3; D gene ambiguous. Germline loops: CDR1 DFQATT, CDR2 SNEGSKA (reference sequence). V dropped 6 bases and J dropped 2 bases, with 18 bases sitting between them. CDR3 length: 15 residues.

The sample holds a few counts of this clonotype. The chain recombines TRBV21-1 with TRBJ2-4; the DNA was not compared with TRBD2, the D call given in the table. TRBV21-1 corresponds to a pseudogene. The CDR3 is 16 amino acids. The CDR3 DNA reads TGTGCCAGCAGCAAGGAGGGCAAGGGGGGCAAAAACATTCAGTACTTC. Amino acid sequence: CASSKEGKGGKNIQYF.

This clonotype was seen only once. This chain joins TRBV10-3 and TRBJ2-3; D call uncertain. Trimming removed 0 bases at V and 2 bases at J, with 6 bases between. This CDR3 has 14 residues. Germline CDR1 reads ENHRY; CDR2 reads SYGVKD. The CDR3 nucleotides are TGTGCCATCAGTGAGTCCCTTCCCACAGATACGCAGTATTTT. Translating it yields CAISESLPTDTQYF.

This clonotype showed up just a few times. The V call is TRBV12-3 or TRBV12-4, the J call TRBJ2-3; TRBD1 matches at 8 bases. V was clipped by 5 bases and J by 4 bases; unmatched bases: 11. The CDR3 is 16 amino acids. Here the CDR3 reads CASSPDSQGGSDTQYF. The CDR3 nucleotides read TGTGCCAGCAGTCCGGATTCACAGGGGGGTTCAGATACGCAGTATTTT.

V usage is TRBV4-3 and J usage is TRBJ2-1, with 8 nucleotides matching TRBD2. V trimming: 0 bases; J trimming: 5 bases; junction bases outside the gene matches: 12. There are 18 residues in the CDR3. From germline, CDR1 is LGHNA and CDR2 YSLEER. The CDR3 coding sequence is TGCGCCAGCAGCCAAGATTGGGGGGGGCGGGGGGTAAACAATGAGCAGTTCTTC. It specifies CASSQDWGGRGVNNEQFF.

The chain links TRBV7-9 to TRBJ2-3, with 11 bases that match TRBD2. V trimming: 5 bases; J trimming: 4 bases; junction bases outside the gene matches: 8. This CDR3 has 16 amino acids. Per the germline V gene, CDR1 is SEHNR and CDR2 is FQNEAQ (reference sequence). CDR3 residues: CASSILAGVSPDTQYF. In DNA form, the CDR3 reads TGTGCCAGCAGCATACTAGCGGGAGTGAGCCCAGATACGCAGTATTTT.

This chain joins TRBV7-2 and TRBJ2-1; TRBD1 matches 9 bases. The CDR3 runs to 15 residues. Trimming at V came to 4 bases and at J to 4 bases, leaving 5 bases not matched to a gene. The germline gives CDR1 SGHTA, CDR2 FQGNSA. The DNA of the CDR3 is TGTGCCAGCAGCTCGAAGACAGGGGGATACAATGAGCAGTTCTTC. As protein: CASSSKTGGYNEQFF.

This clonotype was counted only a few times. The chain is built from TRBV5-1 and TRBJ2-4; possibly TRBD2 for D (6 bases). The ends were cut back, 3 bases at V and 6 bases at J, with 19 bases in the middle. Germline lookup yields CDR1 SGHRS and CDR2 YFSETQ. The CDR3 spans 16 residues. The CDR3 DNA is TGCGCCAGCAGCTCGGGACTCCGGTCTTCCTTAAACATTCAGTACTTC. Translating it yields CASSSGLRSSLNIQYF.

This clonotype was recorded a few times. The chain links TRBV20-1 to TRBJ1-5, with 8 positions matching TRBD1. Looked up from germline, CDR1 is DFQATT and CDR2 is SNEGSKA (reference sequence). Unmatched junction bases numbered 4, after V lost 5 bases and J lost 7 bases. The CDR3 extends over 12 amino acids. The CDR3 nucleotides are TGCAGTGCTTGGACAGGGAACCAGCCCCAGCATTTT. It specifies CSAWTGNQPQHF.

The J gene is TRBJ2-7, the V gene TRBV13; possibly TRBD1 for D (6 bases). The V and J ends lost 5 bases and 2 bases respectively, with 13 bases between them. This CDR3 spans 14 amino acids. CDR1 and CDR2 from the germline V gene are PRHDT and FYEKMQ (reference sequence). The CDR3 DNA reads TGTGCCAGCAGCGCTAGGGGGTTGACCTACGAGCAGTACTTC. The encoded protein is CASSARGLTYEQYF.

In the case of this clonotype: An end of the junction does not agree with germline; a read error may underlie this. This chain joins TRBV10-3 and TRBJ2-5, with 8 bases identical to TRBD2. This CDR3 is built from 15 residues. From germline, CDR1 is ENHRY and CDR2 SYGVKD. CDR3: CTISDHGTRQETQYF. The CDR3 coding sequence is TGTACCATCAGTGATCACGGGACTAGACAAGAGACCCAGTACTTC.

This sequence joins TRBV10-3 and TRBJ1-2, with D hard to call. V was trimmed by 2 bases and J by 4 bases, leaving 11 bases between them. The CDR3 covers 14 residues. From germline, CDR1 is ENHRY and CDR2 SYGVKD. The CDR3 DNA follows: TGTGCCATCAGTGAGGGCAGGACCGTCTATGGCTACACCTTC. Translation: CAISEGRTVYGYTF.

The chain combines TRBV6-5 with TRBJ1-1; 7 bases are a match to TRBD1. Trimming removed 7 bases from V and 6 bases from J; junction bases left unmatched: 14. The germline V gene encodes CDR1 MNHEY and CDR2 SVGAGI. This CDR3 is 15 amino acids long. The CDR3 bases are TGTGCCAGCAAACGGGAGGCAGGGGGTCGCGCTGAAGCTTTCTTT. This codes for CASKREAGGRAEAFF.

The chain uses TRBV29-1 and TRBJ2-4, with 10 bases aligning to TRBD1. The DNA matches TRBJ2-7 better at its end, which makes the J call doubtful. The CDR3 contains 14 residues. The germline V gene has CDR1 SQVTM and CDR2 ANQGSEA. Here the CDR3 DNA reads TGCAGCGTTGAAGCCGGACAGGGGGCCTACGAGCAGTACTTC. The encoded protein is CSVEAGQGAYEQYF.

This chain connects TRBV12-3 or TRBV12-4 to TRBJ2-1, with D possibly being TRBD2 (5 bases). The ends were cut back, 10 bases at V and 5 bases at J, with 21 bases in the middle. The CDR3 runs 15 residues. The CDR3 nucleotides read TGTGCCATCAGCCGAGGCGGGCAGTCAAACAATGAGCAGTTCTTC. This translates into CAISRGGQSNNEQFF.

The chain has TRBV20-1 and TRBJ2-7, with D unclear. V was shortened by 5 bases and J by 2 bases, with 16 bases between the two germline ends. Germline V gives CDR1 DFQATT, CDR2 SNEGSKA (reference sequence). The CDR3 is 14 residues long. The CDR3 coding sequence is TGCAGTGCTGGTCGACCCACCTTAGCCTACGAGCAGTACTTC. As protein: CSAGRPTLAYEQYF.